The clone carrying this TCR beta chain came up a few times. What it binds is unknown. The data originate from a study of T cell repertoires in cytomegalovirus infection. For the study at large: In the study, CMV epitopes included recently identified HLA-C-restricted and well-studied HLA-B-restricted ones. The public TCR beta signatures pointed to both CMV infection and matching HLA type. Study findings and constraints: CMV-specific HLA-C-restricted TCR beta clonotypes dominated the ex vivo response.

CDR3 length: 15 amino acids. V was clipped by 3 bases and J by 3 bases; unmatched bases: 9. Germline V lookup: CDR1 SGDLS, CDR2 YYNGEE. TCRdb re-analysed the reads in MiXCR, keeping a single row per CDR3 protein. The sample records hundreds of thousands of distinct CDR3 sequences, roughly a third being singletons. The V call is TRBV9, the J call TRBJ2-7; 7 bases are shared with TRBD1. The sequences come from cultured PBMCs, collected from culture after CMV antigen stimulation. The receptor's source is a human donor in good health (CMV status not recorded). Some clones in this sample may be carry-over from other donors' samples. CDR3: CASSETGTANYEQYF. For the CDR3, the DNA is TGTGCCAGCAGCGAGACCGGGACAGCGAACTACGAGCAGTACTTC.